The present T cell receptor beta chain was sequenced within a study of T cells in Graves' hyperthyroidism and ophthalmopathy. Study-level findings and limits: Most thyroid clonotypes that were expanded above 0.001 also turned up in blood.

The CDR3 spans 15 residues. V lost 1 base to trimming and J lost 4 bases, with 8 bases between them. Germline V CDR1 and CDR2: MNHNS, SASEGT. Remarks on this clonotype: Antigen specificity is unknown.

The study included ophthalmopathy patients with Clinical Activity Score at least 3, NOSPECS grade at least 4 and duration under 3 months. RNA transcripts provided the source from which TCR beta CDR3 regions were amplified. The HTBI set primed first-round TCR CDR3 RT-PCR. TCRdb called the multiplex PCR reads again in MiXCR, with one record for every CDR3 protein. The sample contains under 600,000 distinct CDR3 sequences, approximately 15% of which appear only once. Sample: blood. The rearrangement links TRBV6-1 to TRBJ2-6, with D possibly matching TRBD1 (5 bases). This receptor was identified in a middle-aged woman with Graves' ophthalmopathy. The CDR3 is CASSEGTSGANVLTF. The CDR3 nucleotides are TGTGCCAGCAGTGAAGGGACATCGGGGGCCAACGTCCTGACTTTC.